The TCR beta chain under discussion was sequenced for a study of OX40 agonist ivuxolimab in advanced cancers. Looking at the study overall: The costimulatory receptor OX40 (CD134) was targeted by ivuxolimab, a fully human IgG2 agonistic monoclonal antibody. Intravenous ivuxolimab was administered to patients every 2 weeks at six dose levels: 0.01, 0.1, 0.3, 1.5, 3 and 10 mg/kg. Of the roughly 54 patients in dose escalation, some 20 had hepatocellular carcinoma, about 15 had melanoma, 9 had renal cell carcinoma and 9 had head and neck cancer. In the dose-escalation cohort, 70% to 85% of patients were male, and the mean age was around 60 years with a range of about 20 to 80. Prior anti-PD-1, anti-PD-L1 or anti-CTLA-4 therapy was permitted, and less than 45% of dose-escalation patients had received checkpoint inhibitors. Partial responses were achieved by three dose-escalation patients, of whom one had hepatocellular carcinoma and two had cutaneous melanoma. Peripheral TCRbeta sequencing was intended to test whether TCR sequence diversity was altered and clonal T-cell expansion was caused by ivuxolimab. The monotherapy dose-escalation portion (N of about 52 patients) of the phase I ivuxolimab trial is reported in the paper. On the study overall, not on this receptor specifically: At doses of 0.1 to 3.0 mg/kg, clonal expansion of both CD4+ and CD8+ T cells in blood was seen between baseline and week 6. The antigen specificity of the peripheral T cells that underwent clonal expansion was not determined. On average, CD8+ T cells showed more expanded clones than CD4+ T cells after ivuxolimab. In the 0.1-3.0 mg/kg groups, partial responders had among the lowest normalized peripheral clonal expansion, particularly in CD8+ T cells. Low levels of normalized T-cell clonal expansion were also seen in some patients who did not respond.

The trial excluded patients who had a history of autoimmune disease or were on systemic immunosuppression. Peripheral blood for TCR sequencing was collected from all dose cohorts at baseline, on cycle 4 day 1, and on cycle 7 day 1. Samples came from an open-label, multicenter, first-in-human phase I dose-escalation trial of ivuxolimab. Adults with locally advanced or metastatic melanoma, renal cell, hepatocellular, or head and neck squamous cell carcinoma were enrolled in the trial. Before TCR sequencing, CD4+ T cells and CD8+ T cells from peripheral blood were sorted into separate populations. V is pruned by 4 bases and J by 0 bases, leaving 12 bases of the junction without a gene match. The CDR3 covers 18 residues, taking in both the cysteine and the phenylalanine. Just the 54-base CDR3 DNA is kept, in frame starting at base 1. In the germline V gene (reference sequence), CDR1 corresponds to SEHNR and CDR2 to FQNEAQ.

This clone was found a few times. Its antigen is still unknown. No base-level quality is on record; no much larger clone is a single base apart. To sequence the TCRbeta CDR3 region, genomic DNA was isolated from the sorted cells. The immunoSEQ Assay was used for sequencing of TCRbeta CDR3 regions. TCRdb took this table from immuneACCESS and kept in-frame rearrangements with V and J called. Such tables lack part of the clones; where checked against another copy, unresolved V genes explain under half of the gap, and the rest is unexplained. The sample contains 22,000 or so clones, roughly four fifths of them found a single time. 15% to 20% of the sample is in the top ten clones.

This sample comprised CD4+ or CD8+ T cells sorted from blood, obtained in a trial of the OX40 agonist ivuxolimab. This TCR was sampled from an adult with an advanced solid tumor such as melanoma, head and neck, liver or kidney cancer. The sequence is built from TRBV7-9 and TRBJ2-7, and 10 junctional nucleotides match TRBD1. The nucleotide sequence reads TGTGCCAGCAGCTCAGGGGGGCGGGACAGGGGCCTCTCCTACGAGCAGTACTTC. This is translated as CASSSGGRDRGLSYEQYF.